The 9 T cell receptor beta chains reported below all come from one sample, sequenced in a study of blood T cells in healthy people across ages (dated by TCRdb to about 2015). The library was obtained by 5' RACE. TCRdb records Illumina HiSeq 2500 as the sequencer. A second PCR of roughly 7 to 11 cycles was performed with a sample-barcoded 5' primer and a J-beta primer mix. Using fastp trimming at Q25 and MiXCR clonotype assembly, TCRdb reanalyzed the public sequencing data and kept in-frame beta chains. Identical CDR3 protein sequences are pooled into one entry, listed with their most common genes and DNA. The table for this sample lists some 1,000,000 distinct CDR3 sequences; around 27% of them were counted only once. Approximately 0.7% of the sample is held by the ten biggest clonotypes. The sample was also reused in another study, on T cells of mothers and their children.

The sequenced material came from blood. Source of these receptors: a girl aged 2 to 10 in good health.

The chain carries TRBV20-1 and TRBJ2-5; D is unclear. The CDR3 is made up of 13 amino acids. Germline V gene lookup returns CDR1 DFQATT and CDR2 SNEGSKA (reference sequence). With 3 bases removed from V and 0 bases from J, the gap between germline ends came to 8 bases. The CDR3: CSARSPNQETQYF. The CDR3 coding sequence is TGCAGTGCTAGGTCACCGAACCAAGAGACCCAGTACTTC.

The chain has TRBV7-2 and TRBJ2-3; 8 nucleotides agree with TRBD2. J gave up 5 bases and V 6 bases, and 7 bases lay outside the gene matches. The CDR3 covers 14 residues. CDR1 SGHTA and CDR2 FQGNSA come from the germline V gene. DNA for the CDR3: TGTGCCAGCAGTTATTACGGGGGGGTAGATACGCAGTATTTT. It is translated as CASSYYGGVDTQYF.

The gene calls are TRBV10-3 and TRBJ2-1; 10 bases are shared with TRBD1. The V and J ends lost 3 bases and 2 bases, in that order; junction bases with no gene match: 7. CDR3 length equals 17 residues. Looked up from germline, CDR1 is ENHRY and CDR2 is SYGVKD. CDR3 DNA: TGTGCCATCAGTGAAGGGGTGGACAGGGGGGCCTACAATGAGCAGTTCTTC. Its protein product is CAISEGVDRGAYNEQFF.

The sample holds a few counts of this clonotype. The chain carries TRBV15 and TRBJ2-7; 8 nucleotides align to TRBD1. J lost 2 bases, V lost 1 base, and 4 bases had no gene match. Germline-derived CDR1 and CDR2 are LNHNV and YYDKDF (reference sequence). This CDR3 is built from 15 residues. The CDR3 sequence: CATSRGGTGTYEQYF. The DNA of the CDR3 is TGTGCCACCAGCAGAGGCGGGACAGGAACCTACGAGCAGTACTTC.

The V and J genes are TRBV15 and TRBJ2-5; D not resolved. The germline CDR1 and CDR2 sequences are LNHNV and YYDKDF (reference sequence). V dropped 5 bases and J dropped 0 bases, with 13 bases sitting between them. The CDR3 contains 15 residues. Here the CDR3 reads CATSGPDGYQETQYF. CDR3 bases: TGTGCCACCAGCGGACCGGACGGCTACCAAGAGACCCAGTACTTC.

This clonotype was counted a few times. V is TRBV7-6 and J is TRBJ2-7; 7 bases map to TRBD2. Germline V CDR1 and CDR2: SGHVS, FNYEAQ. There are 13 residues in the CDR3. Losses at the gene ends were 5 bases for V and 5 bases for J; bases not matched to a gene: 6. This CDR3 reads CASSPAGVNEQYF. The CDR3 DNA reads TGTGCCAGCAGCCCCGCGGGGGTCAACGAGCAGTACTTC.

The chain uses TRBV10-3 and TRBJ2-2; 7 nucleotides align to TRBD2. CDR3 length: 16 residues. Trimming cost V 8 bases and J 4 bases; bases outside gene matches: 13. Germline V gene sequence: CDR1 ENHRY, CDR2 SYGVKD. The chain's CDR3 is CAIARSAGAGTGELFF. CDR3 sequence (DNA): TGTGCCATCGCTCGATCCGCGGGAGCTGGCACCGGGGAGCTGTTTTTT.

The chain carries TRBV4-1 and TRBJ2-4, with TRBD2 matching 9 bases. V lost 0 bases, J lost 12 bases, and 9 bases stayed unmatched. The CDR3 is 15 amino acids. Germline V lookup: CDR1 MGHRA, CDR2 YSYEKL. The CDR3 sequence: CASSQEGTSSSRQYF. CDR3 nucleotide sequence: TGCGCCAGCAGCCAAGAGGGGACTAGCTCTTCTCGTCAGTACTTC.

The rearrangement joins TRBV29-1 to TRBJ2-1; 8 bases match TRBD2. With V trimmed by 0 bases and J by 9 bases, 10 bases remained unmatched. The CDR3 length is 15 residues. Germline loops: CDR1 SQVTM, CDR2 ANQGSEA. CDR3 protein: CSVEDLGLESTEQFF. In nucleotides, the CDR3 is TGCAGCGTTGAAGATTTGGGACTAGAGTCAACTGAGCAGTTCTTC.